Detailed here is one TCR beta chain. Its antigen is unknown. The data were taken from a study of cytomegalovirus exposure and HLA in healthy donors. The study's findings and limits: Specificity of a few CMV-associated chains for CMV antigens was verified in vitro. A later analysis linked a missense DCLRE1C variant to TCR beta V- and J-gene trimming. Reports indicated that the classifier achieved high specificity and sensitivity in diagnosing cytomegalovirus status. Later analysis identified 15,000 to 20,000 TCR beta sequences associated with HLA alleles, using a false discovery rate threshold of 0.05.

This CDR3 is built from 13 residues. The V end lost 4 bases, the J end lost 10 bases, and 14 bases lay between the germline ends. CDR1 is MNHNS, CDR2 SASEGT, per germline. In the PCR, 60 Vbeta and 13 Jbeta primers were used. Clones were sequenced by immunoSEQ multiplex PCR, and TCRdb holds only the in-frame ones, with some missing. The table includes some 170,000 clones, about three quarters detected once. The material sequenced was PBMCs. This clonotype originated in a middle-aged man in good health and CMV-seropositive. The J gene is TRBJ2-1, the V gene TRBV6-1; D gene unclear. The CDR3 sequence: CASSGAEGREQFF. The CDR3, as DNA: TGTGCCAGCAGTGGGGCAGAAGGAAGGGAGCAGTTCTTC.